These 25 T cell receptor beta chains originate from one sample sequenced in a study of shared clonotypes between healthy human individuals. Profiling relied on immunoSEQ multiplex PCR, and the TCRdb table lists in-frame clones only, not all of them. The table includes approximately 720,000 clones, 72% detected once. The material sequenced was memory CD4+ T cells sorted from blood. Subset denoted: CD45RA-negative fraction. The receptors originated from a woman aged 25 to 39 in good health.

A single count supports this clone. The genes are TRBV5-8 and TRBJ2-2; 9 positions match TRBD2. The V segment lost 1 base and the J segment 6 bases; nucleotides outside the gene matches: 4. Germline V CDR1 and CDR2: SGHTS, YDEGEE. The CDR3 is 15 residues long. In nucleotides, the CDR3 is TGTGCCAGCAGCTTGCGCGGGAGGGCAGCCGGGGAGCTGTTTTTT. This encodes CASSLRGRAAGELFF.

The table lists this clone with many counts. This chain uses TRBV7-6 with TRBJ2-1, with 8 bases matching TRBD1. This CDR3 region has 15 residues. Trimming at V came to 6 bases and at J to 0 bases, leaving 4 bases not matched to a gene. Germline CDR1 is SGHVS and CDR2 is FNYEAQ. In nucleotides, the CDR3 is TGTGCCAGCAGTTCCGGGACAGGCTCCTACAATGAGCAGTTCTTC. As protein: CASSSGTGSYNEQFF.

This chain uses TRBV2 with TRBJ2-7, with D possibly being TRBD2 (6 bases). This CDR3 contains 12 residues. The germline V and J ends were trimmed by 6 bases and 7 bases, with 13 bases remaining between them. Germline CDR1 is SNHLY and CDR2 is FYNNEI. This CDR3 reads CASRGGSREQYF. The CDR3 DNA reads TGTGCCAGCAGAGGAGGGTCTAGGGAGCAGTACTTC. Looking up the rest from reference TRBV2 and TRBJ2-7 gives the full variable domain: EPEVTQTPSHQVTQMGQEVILRCVPISNHLYFYWYRQILGQKVEFLVSFYNNEISEKSEIFDDQFSVERPDGSNFTLKIRSTKLEDSAMYFCASRGGSREQYFGPGTRLTVT.

This clone was counted between two and nine times. The rearrangement links TRBV7-9 to TRBJ2-1; 9 nucleotides line up with TRBD1. This CDR3 has 15 amino acids. The V segment lost 2 bases and the J segment 5 bases; nucleotides outside the gene matches: 4. Germline V lookup: CDR1 SEHNR, CDR2 FQNEAQ (reference sequence). CDR3 DNA sequence: TGTGCCAGCAGCTTATCAGACAGGGGGGACAATGAGCAGTTCTTC. It specifies CASSLSDRGDNEQFF.

The genes are TRBV6-5 and TRBJ2-2; 9 bases fit TRBD1. The CDR3 is made up of 13 amino acids. J lost 5 bases, V lost 7 bases, and 2 bases had no gene match. Germline V CDR1 and CDR2: MNHEY, SVGAGI. Written as DNA, the CDR3 is TGTGCCAGCAAACAGGGGGCTACCGGGGAGCTGTTTTTT. Its translation: CASKQGATGELFF.

The rearrangement links TRBV4-1 to TRBJ2-7; D remains ambiguous. The CDR3 is 12 amino acids. Germline-derived CDR1 and CDR2 are MGHRA and YSYEKL. V dropped 1 base and J dropped 5 bases, with 6 bases sitting between them. CDR3 residues: CASSQVANEQYF. The CDR3 bases are TGCGCCAGCAGCCAAGTGGCAAACGAGCAGTACTTC.

CDR3 nucleotides: TGCGCCAGCAGCTTGGCCGACTATTTCCATGAGCAGTTCTTC. As protein: CASSLADYFHEQFF. The chain has TRBV5-1 and TRBJ2-1, with D perhaps matching TRBD2 (5 bases). V shed 0 bases and J shed 8 bases, with 12 bases lying between them. Germline CDR1 and CDR2: SGHRS and YFSETQ. The CDR3 extends over 14 amino acids.

This clone was picked up a small number of times. This CDR3 is also generated by other DNA sequences in the sample. This chain links TRBV5-1 with TRBJ2-5, with D tentatively TRBD2 (6 bases). Germline CDR1 is SGHRS and CDR2 is YFSETQ. Trimming removed 2 bases at V and 5 bases at J, with 7 bases between. The CDR3 extends over 12 amino acids. The CDR3 bases are TGCGCCAGCAGCTTTGGGAGGGAGACCCAGTACTTC. It specifies CASSFGRETQYF. The variable domain in full, completed from reference TRBV5-1 and TRBJ2-5, reads KAGVTQTPRYLIKTRGQQVTLSCSPISGHRSVSWYQQTPGQGLQFLFEYFSETQRNKGNFPGRFSGRQFSNSRSEMNVSTLELGDSALYLCASSFGRETQYFGPGTRLLVL.

The J gene is TRBJ2-3, the V gene TRBV28, with 12 bases identical to TRBD2. V lost 10 bases, J lost 4 bases, and 6 bases stayed unmatched. In germline, CDR1 is MDHEN, CDR2 SYDVKM. This CDR3 is 14 amino acids long. The CDR3 DNA reads TGTGCCACCCGACTAGCGGGAGATCCAGATACGCAGTATTTT. It is translated as CATRLAGDPDTQYF.

In the case of this clone: The identical CDR3 is also encoded by other nucleotide sequences in the sample. As DNA, the CDR3 is TGTGCCAGCTCACAGGGAGCCCAAGAGACCCAGTACTTC. Translation gives CASSQGAQETQYF. J is TRBJ2-5 and V is TRBV18; tentative D call: TRBD2 (5 bases). The CDR3 covers 13 residues. Per the germline V gene, CDR1 is KGHSH and CDR2 is LQKENI. The V end was cut by 4 bases, the J end by 1 base, with 7 bases between.

This clone was seen ten or more times. The gene calls are TRBV25-1 and TRBJ2-7; 8 bases agree with TRBD1. V gave up 3 bases and J gave up 0 bases; unmatched junction bases: 1. The CDR3 sequence is 14 residues long. Germline CDR1 MGHDK, CDR2 SYGVNS. The CDR3 DNA reads TGTGCCAGCAGTGAGACAGGGGTCTCCTACGAGCAGTACTTC. The encoded protein is CASSETGVSYEQYF.

The rearrangement uses TRBV2 and TRBJ1-1; 11 nucleotides match TRBD1. The junction had 10 bases not matched to a gene; V was cut back by 7 bases and J by 6 bases. CDR1 and CDR2 (germline): SNHLY, FYNNEI. There are 15 residues in the CDR3. CDR3 region: CASKNPGQGGPEAFF. CDR3 sequence (DNA): TGTGCCAGCAAAAACCCGGGACAGGGGGGGCCTGAAGCTTTCTTT.

The chain carries TRBV5-1 and TRBJ2-1, with D hard to call. Germline V gene lookup returns CDR1 SGHRS and CDR2 YFSETQ. The germline V and J ends were trimmed by 1 base and 4 bases, with 12 bases remaining between them. This CDR3 spans 15 amino acids. CDR3 coding DNA: TGCGCCAGCAGCTTGTCGTTCGGCGGTTACAATGAGCAGTTCTTC. Translated: CASSLSFGGYNEQFF.

This rearrangement joins TRBV19 to TRBJ2-3; TRBD2 aligns across 14 bases. Trimming removed 1 base from V and 3 bases from J; junction bases left unmatched: 6. CDR3 length equals 18 residues. Per the germline V gene, CDR1 is LNHDA and CDR2 is SQIVND (reference sequence). CDR3 protein: CASSIGGTSGSSTDTQYF. As DNA, the CDR3 is TGTGCCAGTAGTATAGGGGGGACTAGCGGGAGCTCGACAGATACGCAGTATTTT. The whole variable domain, remainder taken from reference TRBV19 and TRBJ2-3, is DGGITQSPKYLFRKEGQNVTLSCEQNLNHDAMYWYRQDPGQGLRLIYYSQIVNDFQKGDIAEGYSVSREKKESFPLTVTSAQKNPTAFYLCASSIGGTSGSSTDTQYFGPGTRLTVL.

The chain combines TRBV14 with TRBJ2-7; no firm D call. There are 13 residues in the CDR3. In germline, CDR1 is SGHDN, CDR2 FVKESK. Trimming cost V 2 bases and J 5 bases, with 10 bases left between them. The CDR3 here is CASSQRVINEQYF. Written as DNA, the CDR3 is TGTGCCAGCAGCCAACGGGTAATTAACGAGCAGTACTTC.

This clone was seen a handful of times. The gene calls are TRBV7-9 and TRBJ2-1; TRBD2 matches 10 bases. With 8 bases clipped from V and 6 bases from J, the junction kept 10 bases outside the gene matches. The CDR3 runs to 15 residues. Germline V gene lookup returns CDR1 SEHNR and CDR2 FQNEAQ (reference sequence). The CDR3 sequence: CASSRELAGSNEQFF. The CDR3 DNA is TGTGCCAGCTCCCGTGAACTAGCGGGAAGCAATGAGCAGTTCTTC. The full variable domain, completed using reference TRBV7-9 and TRBJ2-1, is DTGVSQNPRHKITKRGQNVTFRCDPISEHNRLYWYRQTLGQGPEFLTYFQNEAQLEKSRLLSDRFSAERPKGSFSTLEIQRTEQGDSAMYLCASSRELAGSNEQFFGPGTRLTVL.

This clone has a single count. The V and J genes are TRBV5-1 and TRBJ2-3; 8 nucleotides align to TRBD1. This CDR3 region has 17 residues. V lost 5 bases and J lost 2; bases outside the gene matches: 13. Germline CDR1 is SGHRS and CDR2 is YFSETQ. The CDR3 protein is CASSRQGADYSTDTQYF. The CDR3 region has the DNA TGCGCCAGCAGTCGGCAGGGGGCGGACTATTCCACAGATACGCAGTATTTT.

This clone was observed a single time. The chain carries TRBV29-1 and TRBJ2-7; 8 bases map to TRBD1. The CDR3 covers 13 residues. The V and J ends lost 0 bases and 5 bases, in that order; junction bases with no gene match: 3. Germline V gene lookup returns CDR1 SQVTM and CDR2 ANQGSEA. In nucleotides, the CDR3 is TGCAGCGTTGAAGATGTACAGGGGGACGAGCAGTACTTC. Its protein is CSVEDVQGDEQYF.

This clone was counted many times. This sequence joins TRBV5-5 and TRBJ1-3; D unclear. Trimming cost V 6 bases and J 5 bases, with 18 bases left between them. The CDR3 sequence is 15 residues long. Germline values: CDR1 SGHKS, CDR2 YYEKEE (reference sequence). The CDR3, as DNA: TGTGCCAGCAAGAACGAGGGCATACTAAGAAACACCATATATTTT. The encoded protein is CASKNEGILRNTIYF.

The chain combines TRBV7-9 with TRBJ1-2, with D tentatively TRBD1 (5 bases). V was pared by 5 bases and J by 4 bases, with 23 bases between. Germline V gene lookup returns CDR1 SEHNR and CDR2 FQNEAQ (reference sequence). The CDR3 sequence is 17 residues long. The CDR3 is CASSGGDWGYRGYGYTF. The CDR3 nucleotides read TGTGCCAGCAGCGGCGGGGATTGGGGCTATCGAGGCTATGGCTACACCTTC. The variable domain in full, completed from reference TRBV7-9 and TRBJ1-2, reads DTGVSQNPRHKITKRGQNVTFRCDPISEHNRLYWYRQTLGQGPEFLTYFQNEAQLEKSRLLSDRFSAERPKGSFSTLEIQRTEQGDSAMYLCASSGGDWGYRGYGYTFGSGTRLTVV.

This rearrangement joins TRBV19 to TRBJ2-3; tentatively, D is TRBD2 (5 bases). V was clipped by 9 bases and J by 2 bases, with 21 bases between them. CDR3 length: 16 residues. Looked up from germline, CDR1 is LNHDA and CDR2 is SQIVND (reference sequence). CDR3 sequence (DNA): TGTGCCAGCCCGCCGGACCTAGCCCGAGCCACAGATACGCAGTATTTT. It specifies CASPPDLARATDTQYF.

The rearrangement uses TRBV5-1 and TRBJ2-1; D not certain. Germline V gene data show CDR1 as SGHRS and CDR2 as YFSETQ. The CDR3 is made up of 15 amino acids. V was pared by 2 bases and J by 5 bases, with 14 bases between. The CDR3 sequence is CASSFSPQVNNEQFF. CDR3 DNA sequence: TGCGCCAGCAGCTTTTCCCCGCAGGTAAACAATGAGCAGTTCTTC.

This sequence joins TRBV30 and TRBJ1-2, with a possible D match to TRBD1 (5 bases). V gave up 3 bases and J gave up 5 bases, with 10 bases separating them. CDR3 length: 12 residues. CDR1 and CDR2 (germline): GTSNPN, SVGIG (reference sequence). The CDR3 protein is CAWRTTEYGYTF. The CDR3, as DNA: TGTGCCTGGAGGACGACAGAATATGGCTACACCTTC.

The chain is built from TRBV5-8 and TRBJ2-1; D unresolved. Germline CDR1 SGHTS, CDR2 YDEGEE. The CDR3 has 16 amino acids. V lost 5 bases, J lost 4 bases, and 19 bases lay in between. CDR3 bases: TGTGCCAGCAGACTCTCCGTCGGGCCCAGATACAATGAGCAGTTCTTC. Translating it yields CASRLSVGPRYNEQFF.

The chain links TRBV28 to TRBJ1-4; no reliable D call. There are 16 residues in the CDR3. V dropped 7 bases and J dropped 5 bases, with 20 bases sitting between them. The V gene's germline CDR1 is MDHEN and CDR2 SYDVKM. CDR3 in amino acids: CASTPPRAVANEKLFF. The CDR3 DNA is TGTGCCAGCACCCCCCCAAGGGCCGTCGCCAATGAAAAACTGTTTTTT.